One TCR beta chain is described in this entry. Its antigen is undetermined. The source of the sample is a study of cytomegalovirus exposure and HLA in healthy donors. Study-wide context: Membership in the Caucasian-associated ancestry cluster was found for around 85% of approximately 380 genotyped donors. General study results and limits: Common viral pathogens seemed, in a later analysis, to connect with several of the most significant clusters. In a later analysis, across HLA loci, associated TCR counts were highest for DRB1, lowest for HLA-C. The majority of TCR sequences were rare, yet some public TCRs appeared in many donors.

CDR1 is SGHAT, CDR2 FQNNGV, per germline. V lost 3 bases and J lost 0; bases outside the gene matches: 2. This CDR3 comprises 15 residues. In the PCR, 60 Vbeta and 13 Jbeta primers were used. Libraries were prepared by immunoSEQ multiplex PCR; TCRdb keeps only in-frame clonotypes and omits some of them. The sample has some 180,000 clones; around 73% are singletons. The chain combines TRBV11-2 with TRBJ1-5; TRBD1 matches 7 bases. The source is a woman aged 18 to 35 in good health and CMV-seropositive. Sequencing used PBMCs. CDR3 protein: CASSLGQYSNQPQHF. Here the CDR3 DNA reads TGTGCCAGCAGCTTGGGACAGTATAGCAATCAGCCCCAGCATTTT. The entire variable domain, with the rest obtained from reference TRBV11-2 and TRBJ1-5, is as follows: EAGVAQSPRYKIIEKRQSVAFWCNPISGHATLYWYQQILGQGPKLLIQFQNNGVVDDSQLPKDRFSAERLKGVDSTLKIQPAKLEDSAVYLCASSLGQYSNQPQHFGDGTRLSIL.